The T cell receptor (beta chain) described here comes from a study of siplizumab effects on memory and regulatory T cells. Notes on this clone: Antigen unknown.

Assays captured 10^5 or so TCR templates per sample. Clones were read by immunoSEQ multiplex PCR, and TCRdb kept only the in-frame ones, dropping some. Of over 100,000 clones listed, roughly nine tenths are singletons. Study findings and constraints: Alloreactive sequences tracing back to unstimulated CD4+ memory cells fell significantly with siplizumab. Alloreactive CD4+ clones that could be mapped were on average approximately 69% Treg-derived with siplizumab, against about 25% in controls. Proliferating Tregs from siplizumab cultures lacked functional confirmation of suppression.

The receptor's source is a human donor in good health. Sequencing was done on a sample of CD4+ T cells sorted from blood.

The DNA of the CDR3 is TGTGCCAGCATGCATCTCGGGACAGGGGCTCTGATGAACACTGAAGCTTTCTTT. This codes for CASMHLGTGALMNTEAFF. The V and J genes are TRBV5-6 and TRBJ1-1, with TRBD1 identical over 10 bases. Germline lookup yields CDR1 SGHDT and CDR2 YYEEEE. CDR3 length: 18 residues. The V segment lost 6 bases and the J segment 0 bases; nucleotides outside the gene matches: 14.